Below are 20 T cell receptor beta chains sequenced from a single sample in a study of blood T cell repertoires in COVID-19. Clones were sequenced by immunoSEQ multiplex PCR, and TCRdb holds only the in-frame ones, with some missing. The sample lists some 93,000 clones; roughly 90% were seen once. Sequencing was carried out using peripheral blood. The receptors originated from a woman older than 75 with acute or convalescent COVID-19.

CDR3 region: CASSPAGQNQPQHF. CDR3 nucleotide sequence: TGTGCCAGCTCACCAGCGGGACAGAATCAGCCCCAGCATTTT. This rearrangement joins TRBV18 to TRBJ1-5; 7 bases agree with TRBD1. The CDR3 consists of 14 residues. The germline gives CDR1 KGHSH, CDR2 LQKENI. V trimming: 2 bases; J trimming: 4 bases; junction bases outside the gene matches: 2.

This sequence joins TRBV12-5 and TRBJ2-3; D remains ambiguous. V was shortened by 1 base and J by 0 bases, with 5 bases between the two germline ends. Germline V lookup: CDR1 LGHNT, CDR2 FRNRAP. The CDR3 loop spans 14 amino acids. This chain's CDR3 is CASGLGLSTDTQYF. CDR3 coding DNA: TGTGCTAGTGGTTTGGGACTTAGCACAGATACGCAGTATTTT.

The chain combines TRBV19 with TRBJ1-5, with D uncertain. Trimming left V 7 bases short and J 1 base short, with 14 bases between. The CDR3 covers 15 residues. The germline gives CDR1 LNHDA, CDR2 SQIVND (reference sequence). CDR3 sequence reads: CASKARQWSNQPQHF. The CDR3 region has the DNA TGTGCCAGTAAAGCTAGGCAGTGGAGCAATCAGCCCCAGCATTTT. Using reference TRBV19 and TRBJ1-5 for the parts outside the CDR3, the full variable domain is DGGITQSPKYLFRKEGQNVTLSCEQNLNHDAMYWYRQDPGQGLRLIYYSQIVNDFQKGDIAEGYSVSREKKESFPLTVTSAQKNPTAFYLCASKARQWSNQPQHFGDGTRLSIL.

This CDR3 reads CASSLVEGLVEQFF. CDR3 nucleotide sequence: TGTGCCAGCAGCTTGGTTGAGGGATTAGTGGAGCAGTTCTTC. The rearrangement uses TRBV5-4 and TRBJ2-1; maybe TRBD2 (5 bases). The CDR3 is made up of 14 amino acids. V gave up 0 bases and J gave up 10 bases, with 14 bases separating them. Germline CDR1 is SGHNT and CDR2 is YYREEE (reference sequence). Supplemented by reference TRBV5-4 and TRBJ2-1, the full variable domain reads ETGVTQSPTHLIKTRGQQVTLRCSSQSGHNTVSWYQQALGQGPQFIFQYYREEENGRGNFPPRFSGLQFPNYSSELNVNALELDDSALYLCASSLVEGLVEQFFGPGTRLTVL.

This chain links TRBV7-6 with TRBJ2-1, with D hard to call. Germline CDR1 reads SGHVS; CDR2 reads FNYEAQ. CDR3 length: 17 amino acids. V was trimmed by 1 base and J by 0 bases, leaving 13 bases between them. The CDR3 reads CASSLERSGSSYNEQFF. The CDR3 nucleotides read TGTGCCAGCAGCTTAGAACGCTCCGGTAGCTCCTACAATGAGCAGTTCTTC.

The chain carries TRBV2 and TRBJ1-6; D unresolved. The CDR3 runs to 13 residues. Per germline, CDR1 SNHLY and CDR2 FYNNEI. Trimming took off 8 bases at V and 7 bases at J, with 12 bases between the two ends. The CDR3 nucleotides are TGTGCCAGCTGCCTAGGTTGGAATTCACCCCTCCACTTT. It yields the protein CASCLGWNSPLHF. The full variable domain, with the rest looked up from reference TRBV2 and TRBJ1-6, is EPEVTQTPSHQVTQMGQEVILRCVPISNHLYFYWYRQILGQKVEFLVSFYNNEISEKSEIFDDQFSVERPDGSNFTLKIRSTKLEDSAMYFCASCLGWNSPLHFGNGTRLTVT.

The chain employs TRBV21-1 and TRBJ2-3; the D call in the table, TRBD1, was not verified against the DNA. TRBV21-1 is deemed a pseudogene. The CDR3 runs to 15 residues. The CDR3 here is CASPDFRQGRDTQYF. As DNA, the CDR3 is TGTGCCAGCCCAGACTTTCGACAGGGGAGGGATACGCAGTATTTT.

This clone was observed once. The gene calls are TRBV3-1 (or the pseudogene TRBV3-2) and TRBJ1-3, with D perhaps matching TRBD1 (5 bases). CDR1 is LGHDT and CDR2 is YNNKEL in the germline V gene (reference sequence). The CDR3 sequence is 16 residues long. Trimming left V 0 bases short and J 1 base short, with 10 bases between. The CDR3 DNA is TGTGCCAGCAGCCAAGATTGGAGGGGATCTGGAAACACCATATATTTT. This codes for CASSQDWRGSGNTIYF.

The chain has TRBV5-4 and TRBJ2-7; 8 positions agree with TRBD1. V lost 6 bases to trimming and J lost 4 bases; unmatched junction nucleotides: 6. Germline-derived CDR1 and CDR2 are SGHNT and YYREEE (reference sequence). The CDR3 length is 13 residues. The CDR3 loop reads CASNKQGGYEQYF. As DNA, the CDR3 is TGTGCCAGCAACAAACAGGGGGGTTACGAGCAGTACTTC. Looking up the rest from reference TRBV5-4 and TRBJ2-7 gives the full variable domain: ETGVTQSPTHLIKTRGQQVTLRCSSQSGHNTVSWYQQALGQGPQFIFQYYREEENGRGNFPPRFSGLQFPNYSSELNVNALELDDSALYLCASNKQGGYEQYFGPGTRLTVT.

V is TRBV27 and J is TRBJ1-3; perhaps TRBD1 as D (5 bases). Germline-derived CDR1 and CDR2 are MNHEY and SMNVEV (reference sequence). The CDR3 runs 14 residues. V lost 5 bases to trimming and J lost 4 bases, with 12 bases between them. The CDR3 is CASSPGSSGNTIYF. The CDR3 nucleotides read TGTGCCAGCAGTCCAGGGTCTTCGGGAAACACCATATATTTT.

The DNA for the CDR3 is TGTGCCAGCAGTTTGGGCTACACCTACACTGAAGCTTTCTTT. This codes for CASSLGYTYTEAFF. The genes are TRBV28 and TRBJ1-1; D is undetermined. Trimming left V 3 bases short and J 3 bases short, with 11 bases between. This CDR3 is 14 amino acids long. CDR1 is MDHEN, CDR2 SYDVKM, per germline. Combining the CDR3 with reference TRBV28 and TRBJ1-1 gives the whole variable domain DVKVTQSSRYLVKRTGEKVFLECVQDMDHENMFWYRQDPGLGLRLIYFSYDVKMKEKGDIPEGYSVSREKKERFSLILESASTNQTSMYLCASSLGYTYTEAFFGQGTRLTVV.

This chain links TRBV5-1 with TRBJ2-1; D may be TRBD2 (6 bases). The CDR3 has 14 residues. Trimming removed 0 bases from V and 5 bases from J, with 9 bases in between. The germline CDR1 and CDR2 sequences are SGHRS and YFSETQ. Here the CDR3 reads CASSLEGTDNEQFF. DNA of the CDR3: TGCGCCAGCAGCTTGGAGGGGACTGACAATGAGCAGTTCTTC.

V is TRBV7-8 and J is TRBJ1-5; 7 bases agree with TRBD1. This CDR3 has 15 amino acids. V lost 3 bases, J lost 3 bases, and 5 bases stayed unmatched. Germline V gives CDR1 SGHVS, CDR2 FQNEAQ. CDR3 DNA sequence: TGTGCCAGCAGCTTGGGACAGACGCTCAATCAGCCCCAGCATTTT. Protein product: CASSLGQTLNQPQHF.

The chain employs TRBV5-1 and TRBJ1-4, with 8 bases lining up with TRBD1. Unmatched junction bases numbered 5, after V lost 4 bases and J lost 3 bases. The CDR3 extends over 15 amino acids. The germline CDR1 and CDR2 sequences are SGHRS and YFSETQ. CDR3 region: CASSMGQAANEKLFF. CDR3 sequence (DNA): TGCGCCAGCAGCATGGGACAGGCCGCTAATGAAAAACTGTTTTTT.

This clone came up many times. The chain couples TRBV2 to TRBJ1-1, with D unresolved. Trimming cost V 8 bases and J 5 bases, with 12 bases left between them. This CDR3 has 12 residues. Germline V gene sequence: CDR1 SNHLY, CDR2 FYNNEI. CDR3 DNA sequence: TGTGCCAGCGGGAGAGACGGGACTGAAGCTTTCTTT. This sequence encodes CASGRDGTEAFF. Full variable domain (rest looked up from reference TRBV2 and TRBJ1-1): EPEVTQTPSHQVTQMGQEVILRCVPISNHLYFYWYRQILGQKVEFLVSFYNNEISEKSEIFDDQFSVERPDGSNFTLKIRSTKLEDSAMYFCASGRDGTEAFFGQGTRLTVV.

The chain recombines TRBV6-6 with TRBJ2-1; TRBD2 is a possible D gene (5 bases). The germline V gene encodes CDR1 MNHNY and CDR2 SVGAGI (reference sequence). Trimming took off 5 bases at V and 2 bases at J, with 7 bases between the two ends. CDR3 length equals 13 residues. The CDR3 loop reads CASSPGAYNEQFF. CDR3 bases: TGTGCCAGCAGTCCCGGGGCCTACAATGAGCAGTTCTTC.

The genes are TRBV7-9 and TRBJ1-6, with 9 bases fitting TRBD1. V gave up 5 bases and J gave up 10 bases; unmatched junction bases: 6. Germline loops: CDR1 SEHNR, CDR2 FQNEAQ (reference sequence). This CDR3 has 14 residues. The CDR3 sequence is CASSRDRVGSPLHF. Here the CDR3 DNA reads TGTGCCAGCAGCAGGGACAGGGTCGGGTCACCCCTCCACTTT.

The chain links TRBV2 to TRBJ2-7, with TRBD1 identical over 9 bases. CDR3 length: 16 residues. CDR1 is SNHLY, CDR2 FYNNEI, per germline. Trimming cost V 6 bases and J 4 bases; bases outside gene matches: 13. The CDR3 loop is CASRSSSGTGPYEQYF. The CDR3 coding sequence is TGTGCCAGCAGGTCCTCCTCCGGGACAGGGCCGTACGAGCAGTACTTC.

The chain employs TRBV2 and TRBJ1-5; TRBD1 agrees at 7 bases. Trimming at V came to 7 bases and at J to 5 bases, leaving 8 bases not matched to a gene. Germline values: CDR1 SNHLY, CDR2 FYNNEI. The CDR3 consists of 14 residues. In DNA, the CDR3 is TGTGCCAGCAACCCCGACAGGGTGGATCAGCCCCAGCATTTT. It encodes CASNPDRVDQPQHF. The complete variable domain, with remaining parts taken from reference TRBV2 and TRBJ1-5, reads EPEVTQTPSHQVTQMGQEVILRCVPISNHLYFYWYRQILGQKVEFLVSFYNNEISEKSEIFDDQFSVERPDGSNFTLKIRSTKLEDSAMYFCASNPDRVDQPQHFGDGTRLSIL.

This rearrangement joins TRBV28 to TRBJ2-7, with D tentatively TRBD1 (5 bases). CDR1 and CDR2 from the germline V gene are MDHEN and SYDVKM. The CDR3 loop spans 15 amino acids. V was clipped by 6 bases and J by 5 bases, with 20 bases between them. Here the CDR3 DNA reads TGTGCCAGCAGCCCCCCGCGGCAGGGATCCCACGAGCAGTACTTC. Translated, it gives CASSPPRQGSHEQYF.